This TCR beta chain was identified in a study of T cells in Graves' hyperthyroidism and ophthalmopathy. Study findings and constraints: Ophthalmopathy was model-predicted a median about 6 months pre-onset.

This CDR3 has 16 residues. The germline V gene encodes CDR1 SGHRS and CDR2 YFSETQ. Trimming left V 0 bases short and J 2 bases short, with 15 bases between. This blood was taken when hyperthyroidism was first diagnosed, before any ophthalmopathy symptoms existed. This clonotype occurred a few times. Its target is not known. RNA transcripts were the template for amplifying TCR beta CDR3 regions. A first-round RT-PCR of the TCR CDR3 used the HTBI primer set. MiXCR, applied by TCRdb to the multiplex PCR reads, yields one record per CDR3 protein. The table records 650,000 to 850,000 distinct CDR3 sequences, 18% of them present only once.

This chain joins TRBV5-1 and TRBJ2-7; the D gene is possibly TRBD2 (5 bases). The sample comprised blood. The clonotype originates from a woman aged 45-65 years with Graves' hyperthyroidism that later progressed to Graves' ophthalmopathy. The CDR3 region is CASSLVYGLSAYEQYF. In DNA, the CDR3 is TGCGCCAGCAGCTTGGTCTACGGACTCTCTGCCTACGAGCAGTACTTC.